This T cell receptor (beta chain) was recovered during a study of cytomegalovirus exposure and HLA in healthy donors. Study findings and constraints: A reported reduction in N-insertions relative to the roughly 700-donor mean was seen in an Asian-associated ancestry cluster in a later analysis. Serostatus for CMV was the only available immune exposure information. It emerged from a later analysis that several of the most significant clusters appeared to be linked to common viral pathogens.

This clone was observed a handful of times. Its antigen remains unknown. These donors counted as nominally healthy when sampled, but unrecorded immune exposures were likely. Researchers ran the PCR with 60 Vbeta and 13 Jbeta primers. This table comes from immunoSEQ multiplex PCR, and its TCRdb copy is limited to in-frame clones, with some not included. The sample lists 130,000 or so clones, approximately 8% occurring once. Sequencing was carried out using PBMCs. The receptor comes from a woman between 40 and 50 years old in good health and CMV-seropositive.

CDR3 DNA: TGTGCCACCAGCAGAGATGTAGCAGAAGCTTTCTTT. It specifies CATSRDVAEAFF. V gene TRBV15 combines with J gene TRBJ1-1, with D uncertain. The CDR3 length is 12 residues. V lost 0 bases and J lost 8, with 7 bases in between. CDR1 is LNHNV, CDR2 YYDKDF, per germline (reference sequence).